Listed below are T cell receptor beta chains from one sample, sequenced in a study of blood T cell repertoires in COVID-19. Method: immunoSEQ multiplex PCR; TCRdb's copy keeps in-frame clones and lacks some. The profile shows fewer than 35,000 clones, around 90% of them singletons. What was sequenced was peripheral blood. The source of these receptors is a man aged 65-85 years with active or convalescent COVID-19. CDR3s include the opening cysteine and the closing phenylalanine or tryptophan. Each record gives: J gene, clone size, CDR3 length, V gene, D gene, CDR3 protein, CDR3 DNA. A D gene is named only where the DNA matches it firmly. Size values are once, few and many counts, or a class for expanded clones, and some rows have none.

TRBJ1-2 - 13 TRBV6-5 TRBD1 CASSITGEYGYTF TGTGCCAGCAGTATAACAGGGGAGTATGGCTACACCTTC
TRBJ1-1 - 17 TRBV19 - CASTPGSSRTLNTEAFF TGTGCCAGTACCCCCGGTTCGTCGAGGACTTTGAACACTGAAGCTTTCTTT
TRBJ2-7 - 16 TRBV19 TRBD1 CASSKVTGGGSYEQYF TGTGCCAGTAGTAAAGTGACAGGGGGAGGCTCCTACGAGCAGTACTTC
TRBJ1-2 few 14 TRBV6-6 - CASSYPGGFRGYTF TGTGCCAGCAGTTACCCCGGGGGATTCCGTGGCTACACCTTC
TRBJ1-3 - 14 TRBV18 - CASSPTQGANTIYF TGTGCCAGCTCACCAACACAGGGTGCGAACACCATATATTTT
TRBJ1-3 - 16 TRBV6-6 TRBD1 CASSYAGGGQGNTIYF TGTGCCAGCAGTTATGCAGGGGGCGGGCAAGGAAACACCATATATTTT
TRBJ2-3 - 12 TRBV7-3 - CASSDSGDTQYF TGTGCCAGCAGCGACTCGGGAGATACGCAGTATTTT
TRBJ2-1 - 16 TRBV7-3 - CASSLTLGGGGNEQFF TGTGCCAGCAGCTTAACGCTTGGGGGCGGAGGCAATGAGCAGTTCTTC
TRBJ1-1 - 14 TRBV6-5 TRBD1 CASSAGQMNTEAFF TGTGCCAGCAGCGCGGGACAGATGAACACTGAAGCTTTCTTT
TRBJ2-2 - 20 TRBV2 TRBD1 CASIRAPIWGGQGANGELFF TGTGCCAGCATACGGGCACCTATTTGGGGGGGACAGGGGGCCAACGGGGAGCTGTTTTTT
TRBJ1-1 - 14 TRBV3-1/TRBV3-2 - CASSQVRVGVKAFF TGTGCCAGCAGCCAAGTCCGAGTAGGGGTTAAAGCTTTCTTT
TRBJ2-1 - 16 TRBV9 TRBD2 CASSPSGRGSYNEQFF TGTGCCAGCAGCCCAAGCGGGAGAGGCTCCTACAATGAGCAGTTCTTC
TRBJ1-2 - 15 TRBV21-1 - CASSQGQGESFGYTF TGTGCCAGCAGCCAGGGACAGGGGGAAAGCTTTGGCTACACCTTC
TRBJ1-1 - 15 TRBV7-2 - CASSLETPLNTEAFF TGTGCCAGCAGCTTAGAAACACCTTTGAACACTGAAGCTTTCTTT
TRBJ1-5 - 15 TRBV6-5 TRBD1 CASSPGTGGNQPQHF TGTGCCAGCAGTCCCGGGACAGGGGGCAATCAGCCCCAGCATTTT
TRBJ2-2 once 17 TRBV6-1 TRBD2 CASSELAGGPRLGELFF TGTGCCAGCAGTGAACTAGCGGGAGGGCCGCGGCTAGGGGAGCTGTTTTTT
TRBJ1-1 - 16 TRBV13 TRBD1 CASSFSSGTVNTEAFF TGTGCCAGCAGCTTTTCCTCCGGGACAGTGAACACTGAAGCTTTCTTT
TRBJ1-1 - 17 TRBV6-1 TRBD1 CASSGETGGVGYTEAFF TGTGCCAGCAGTGGTGAAACAGGGGGCGTTGGGTACACTGAAGCTTTCTTT
TRBJ1-6 - 17 TRBV7-6 - CASSSTRVGSYNSPLHF TGTGCCAGCAGCTCCACCCGGGTGGGCTCCTATAATTCACCCCTCCACTTT
TRBJ2-2 - 18 TRBV27 TRBD1 CASSPNGQALRATGELFF TGTGCCAGCAGTCCGAACGGACAGGCCCTCAGGGCCACCGGGGAGCTGTTTTTT
TRBJ2-5 - 15 TRBV19 TRBD2 CASSNTGTSLETQYF TGTGCCAGTAGTAATACCGGGACTAGCTTGGAGACCCAGTACTTC
TRBJ2-7 - 13 TRBV11-2 - CASSLVSSDEQYF TGTGCCAGCAGCTTAGTTTCGAGCGACGAGCAGTACTTC
TRBJ2-1 - 17 TRBV4-3 TRBD2 CASSQDFGGLAGNEQFF TGCGCCAGCAGCCAAGATTTCGGTGGCCTAGCGGGGAACGAGCAGTTCTTC
TRBJ2-7 once 12 TRBV5-1 - CASSQDQYEQYF TGCGCCAGCAGCCAGGATCAATACGAGCAGTACTTC
TRBJ1-2 - 12 TRBV6-6 - CASSNPSGGYTF TGTGCCAGCAGCAACCCCTCGGGTGGCTACACCTTC
TRBJ1-5 - 11 TRBV6-1 - CASSEGRARNF TGTGCCAGCAGCGAAGGCAGGGCCCGGAATTTT
TRBJ1-3 - 13 TRBV9 - CASSVDRGNTIYF TGTGCCAGCAGCGTAGACAGGGGAAACACCATATATTTT
TRBJ2-7 - 15 TRBV14 - CASSQARGPVREQYF TGTGCCAGCAGCCAAGCTCGCGGGCCCGTGAGGGAGCAGTACTTC
TRBJ1-6 - 13 TRBV10-2 - CASRNSYNSPLHF TGCGCCAGCCGTAACTCCTATAATTCACCCCTCCACTTT
TRBJ2-4 - 14 TRBV5-6 TRBD1 CASSLEQGIEIQYF TGTGCCAGCAGCTTGGAACAGGGGATCGAGATTCAGTACTTC
TRBJ1-5 - 15 TRBV19 TRBD1 CASRIGQGREQPQHF TGTGCCAGCAGGATCGGACAGGGGCGAGAACAGCCCCAGCATTTT
TRBJ1-2 - 17 TRBV7-2 TRBD1 CASSLASGQGINYGYTF TGTGCCAGCAGCTTAGCGTCGGGACAGGGAATAAACTATGGCTACACCTTC
TRBJ1-1 once 14 TRBV20-1 - CSASRGQLNTEAFF TGCAGTGCTAGTAGAGGGCAGTTGAACACTGAAGCTTTCTTT
TRBJ2-5 - 14 TRBV19 TRBD2 CAPIRRESPETQYF TGTGCCCCGATACGGCGGGAGTCCCCGGAGACCCAGTACTTC
TRBJ2-3 - 14 TRBV7-8 TRBD2 CASSFYSGRDTQYF TGTGCCAGCAGCTTTTATAGCGGGAGGGATACGCAGTATTTT